These 14 T cell receptor beta chains were sequenced from one sample in a study of STAT5B mutations in CD4+ large granular lymphocyte leukemia. Produced via immunoSEQ multiplex PCR; TCRdb's table is partial and in-frame only. The sample consists of 30,000 to 35,000 clones, about 85% of them appearing once. Source material: CD4+ T cells from blood buffy coats. These receptors all come from a human donor in good health.

The J gene is TRBJ2-5, the V gene TRBV11-2, with D unclear. CDR3 length: 13 residues. V shed 1 base and J shed 8 bases, with 11 bases lying between them. The germline CDR1 and CDR2 sequences are SGHAT and FQNNGV. CDR3 in DNA: TGTGCCAGCAGCTTAGGCCAGGATTTTACCCAGTACTTC. Amino acid sequence: CASSLGQDFTQYF. Complete variable domain (other parts from reference TRBV11-2 and TRBJ2-5): EAGVAQSPRYKIIEKRQSVAFWCNPISGHATLYWYQQILGQGPKLLIQFQNNGVVDDSQLPKDRFSAERLKGVDSTLKIQPAKLEDSAVYLCASSLGQDFTQYFGPGTRLLVL.

This chain connects TRBV28 to TRBJ1-5; D unresolved. Germline-derived CDR1 and CDR2 are MDHEN and SYDVKM. V was clipped by 7 bases and J by 0 bases, with 10 bases between them. The CDR3 has 14 residues. CDR3 in DNA: TGTGCCAGCACCTCCGGGCCTAGCAATCAGCCCCAGCATTTT. Amino acids: CASTSGPSNQPQHF.

This chain joins TRBV19 and TRBJ1-2; 8 positions agree with TRBD1. The CDR3 length is 15 residues. The germline V gene has CDR1 LNHDA and CDR2 SQIVND (reference sequence). The J segment lost 4 bases and the V segment lost 7 bases, leaving 11 bases of the junction unmatched. The CDR3 reads CASKAGGGMLYGYTF. Written as DNA, the CDR3 is TGTGCCAGTAAGGCAGGGGGCGGGATGCTCTATGGCTACACCTTC.

The J gene is TRBJ2-7, the V gene TRBV6-5; D ambiguous. The germline V gene encodes CDR1 MNHEY and CDR2 SVGAGI. The CDR3 sequence is 13 residues long. Trimming removed 0 bases at V and 2 bases at J, with 5 bases between. CDR3 residues: CASSYSGTYEQYF. CDR3 sequence (DNA): TGTGCCAGCAGTTACTCTGGAACCTACGAGCAGTACTTC.

The DNA of the CDR3 is TGCGCCAGCAGCCAAGCCGGACTAGCAGGCCAGTACTTC. It is translated as CASSQAGLAGQYF. The chain recombines TRBV4-3 with TRBJ2-7; 8 nucleotides agree with TRBD2. J lost 10 bases, V lost 1 base, and 6 bases had no gene match. This CDR3 is built from 13 residues. Looked up from germline, CDR1 is LGHNA and CDR2 is YSLEER.

The rearrangement links TRBV27 to TRBJ2-7; no firm D call. V lost 5 bases, J lost 2 bases, and 10 bases lay in between. The CDR3 length is 13 residues. Germline CDR1 and CDR2: MNHEY and SMNVEV (reference sequence). The CDR3 spells CASSPTAPYEQYF. The DNA for the CDR3 is TGTGCCAGCAGTCCTACAGCCCCCTACGAGCAGTACTTC.

This CDR3 is CATSSRVRFSYNEQFF. DNA for the CDR3: TGTGCCACCAGCTCAAGGGTCAGATTCTCCTACAATGAGCAGTTCTTC. The chain couples TRBV15 to TRBJ2-1; D is uncertain. Germline-derived CDR1 and CDR2 are LNHNV and YYDKDF (reference sequence). CDR3 length: 16 amino acids. Trimming took off 5 bases at V and 0 bases at J, with 14 bases between the two ends.

This chain links TRBV5-5 with TRBJ2-1; no definite D call. V was trimmed by 0 bases and J by 0 bases, leaving 7 bases between them. The CDR3 length is 15 residues. From germline, CDR1 is SGHKS and CDR2 YYEKEE (reference sequence). The CDR3 here is CASSLDGNSYNEQFF. CDR3 coding DNA: TGTGCCAGCAGCTTGGACGGAAACTCCTACAATGAGCAGTTCTTC.

V usage is TRBV7-9 and J usage is TRBJ2-3, with no clear D. Trimming removed 3 bases at V and 6 bases at J, with 7 bases between. The germline gives CDR1 SEHNR, CDR2 FQNEAQ (reference sequence). The CDR3 covers 12 residues. CDR3: CASSFSHDTQYF. CDR3 DNA: TGTGCCAGCAGCTTTAGCCATGATACGCAGTATTTT.

The chain joins TRBV28 to TRBJ1-4; a weak D match, TRBD1 (6 bases). V shed 6 bases and J shed 0 bases, with 11 bases lying between them. Germline values: CDR1 MDHEN, CDR2 SYDVKM. CDR3 size: 15 residues. CDR3 sequence reads: CASRVRGATNEKLFF. CDR3 sequence (DNA): TGTGCCAGCAGGGTCAGGGGCGCAACTAATGAAAAACTGTTTTTT.

The V and J genes are TRBV19 and TRBJ2-7; 9 nucleotides align to TRBD1. Losses at the gene ends were 11 bases for V and 5 bases for J; bases not matched to a gene: 7. CDR3 size: 12 residues. CDR1 is LNHDA, CDR2 SQIVND, per germline (reference sequence). The CDR3 region is CAAGTGIHEQYF. In DNA form, the CDR3 reads TGTGCCGCGGGGACAGGGATCCACGAGCAGTACTTC. The full variable domain, in which reference TRBV19 and TRBJ2-7 provide the parts outside the CDR3, is DGGITQSPKYLFRKEGQNVTLSCEQNLNHDAMYWYRQDPGQGLRLIYYSQIVNDFQKGDIAEGYSVSREKKESFPLTVTSAQKNPTAFYLCAAGTGIHEQYFGPGTRLTVT.

The gene calls are TRBV19 and TRBJ2-6, with 10 bases identical to TRBD1. The J segment lost 0 bases and the V segment lost 5 bases, leaving 13 bases of the junction unmatched. The CDR3 covers 20 residues. Germline CDR1 is LNHDA and CDR2 is SQIVND (reference sequence). The CDR3 region is CASSPRDRGYPYSGANVLTF. CDR3 sequence (DNA): TGTGCCAGTAGTCCCCGGGACAGGGGCTATCCCTACTCTGGGGCCAACGTCCTGACTTTC.

This CDR3 is CSARGGYGYTF. The CDR3, as DNA: TGCAGTGCTAGAGGGGGCTATGGCTACACCTTC. The chain uses TRBV20-1 and TRBJ1-2; the D is unclear. This CDR3 comprises 11 residues. Germline lookup yields CDR1 DFQATT and CDR2 SNEGSKA (reference sequence). V gave up 1 base and J gave up 4 bases, with 4 bases separating them.

The V and J genes are TRBV4-3 and TRBJ2-5; no clear D gene. V lost 0 bases and J 4 bases, leaving 9 bases between the germline ends. There are 14 residues in the CDR3. Germline CDR1 and CDR2: LGHNA and YSLEER. CDR3 DNA: TGCGCCAGCAGCCAAGATCTCCTAGGAGAGACCCAGTACTTC. Translating gives CASSQDLLGETQYF.